This T cell receptor beta chain was documented in a study of blood T cells in healthy people across ages. The V gene's germline CDR1 is MDHEN and CDR2 SYDVKM. V shed 6 bases and J shed 7 bases, with 16 bases lying between them. The CDR3 spans 14 residues. Primers used in a second PCR of roughly 7 to 12 cycles were a sample-barcoded 5' primer and a J-beta primer mix. CDR3-containing paired-end reads numbering at least 2.5 million came from each sample. Using its own MiXCR run on the 5' RACE reads, TCRdb lists one record per CDR3 protein. The table includes about 1.7 million distinct CDR3 sequences, approximately 28% detected once. Notes on this clonotype: Its antigen is still unknown.

Study results and limitations: Changes seen in expanded clonotypes were possibly confounded by donor CMV status left unknown.

Those donating, healthy Caucasian individuals from Russia, were aged roughly 6 to 95. The clonotype was recovered from a woman in her 30s in good health. The sequencing input was blood. The chain uses TRBV28 and TRBJ2-1; possibly TRBD1 or TRBD2 for D (5 bases each). CDR3 nucleotides: TGTGCCAGCAGCTCGGGGCACTGGGGGAATGAGCAGTTCTTC. Amino acids: CASSSGHWGNEQFF. Looking up the rest from reference TRBV28 and TRBJ2-1 gives the full variable domain: DVKVTQSSRYLVKRTGEKVFLECVQDMDHENMFWYRQDPGLGLRLIYFSYDVKMKEKGDIPEGYSVSREKKERFSLILESASTNQTSMYLCASSSGHWGNEQFFGPGTRLTVL.